This is a list of T cell receptor beta chains from one sample in a study of T cell repertoires in cytomegalovirus infection. TCRdb reprocessed the reads with MiXCR, giving one entry per CDR3 protein. The table shows 640,000 or so distinct CDR3 sequences, with around 32% occurring only once. Antigen specificity for these receptors is unknown. This specimen was cultured PBMCs, taken from culture after CMV antigen stimulation. The source is a human donor in good health (CMV status not recorded). Some clones in this sample may be carry-over from other donors' samples. Both conserved end residues are part of each CDR3. The D gene is left open where the match is weak. Size is omitted from some rows. Given values are once, few, many or a class for expanded clones.

j_call d_call v_call clone_size cdr3_aa cdr3_nt
TRBJ2-7 - TRBV6-5 few CASSYSTWGRDEQYF TGTGCCAGCAGTTACTCGACTTGGGGACGCGACGAGCAGTACTTC
TRBJ2-3 TRBD1 TRBV11-2 - CASSLDQWGQGPDTQYF TGTGCCAGCAGCTTAGATCAATGGGGACAGGGGCCAGATACGCAGTATTTT
TRBJ2-3 TRBD1 TRBV7-9 - CASSLVSGQGIADTQYF TGTGCCAGCAGCTTAGTATCGGGACAGGGTATTGCAGATACGCAGTATTTT
TRBJ2-6 - TRBV7-6 few CASSLPRAAGANVLTF TGTGCCAGCAGCTTACCCAGGGCAGCTGGGGCCAACGTCCTGACTTTC
TRBJ2-3 - TRBV7-2 many CASSSPRDTQYF TGTGCCAGCAGCTCTCCTAGAGATACGCAGTATTTT
TRBJ1-1 - TRBV5-8 once CASSLGSHLGEAFF TGTGCCAGCAGCTTGGGCAGCCATTTGGGTGAAGCTTTCTTT
TRBJ2-2 TRBD2 TRBV2 few CASSLLAGGPNTGELFF TGTGCCAGCAGCCTACTAGCGGGAGGACCGAACACCGGGGAGCTGTTTTTT
TRBJ2-3 - TRBV7-2 many CASSLPRLSSTDTQYF TGTGCCAGCAGCTTACCTAGACTAAGTAGCACAGATACGCAGTATTTT
TRBJ2-1 - TRBV4-1 few CASSQGQSLQNEQFF TGCGCCAGCAGCCAAGGGCAGAGTCTACAAAATGAGCAGTTCTTC
TRBJ2-2 TRBD2 TRBV11-2 - CASSSGLEELFF TGTGCCAGCAGCTCTGGACTAGAGGAGCTGTTTTTT
TRBJ1-6 TRBD1 TRBV20-1 - CSATGGARDSPLHF TGCAGTGCTACAGGGGGCGCGAGGGATTCACCCCTCCACTTT
TRBJ2-7 - TRBV7-6 - CASSITSHEQYF TGTGCCAGCAGTATAACGAGCCACGAGCAGTACTTC
TRBJ1-5 - TRBV4-1 once CASSQEGSSNQPQHF TGCGCCAGCAGCCAAGAAGGGAGTAGCAATCAGCCCCAGCATTTT
TRBJ1-5 - TRBV6-2/TRBV6-3 - CASRHHRVGGLNQPQHF TGTGCCAGCAGGCATCACAGGGTTGGTGGTCTCAATCAGCCCCAGCATTTT
TRBJ2-3 - TRBV7-2 few CASSLRDFSTDTQYF TGTGCCAGCAGCTTGAGGGACTTTAGCACAGATACGCAGTATTTT
TRBJ2-7 TRBD2 TRBV12-3/TRBV12-4 - CASSQGLAGWYF TGTGCCAGCAGTCAAGGACTAGCCGGATGGTACTTC
TRBJ1-2 - TRBV12-3/TRBV12-4 - CASRLHTAIRGGYTF TGTGCCAGCAGACTCCATACAGCAATCAGAGGAGGCTACACCTTC
TRBJ2-2 - TRBV24-1 - CATSDSLGRAGELFF TGTGCCACCAGTGATTCCCTCGGACGGGCCGGGGAGCTGTTTTTT
TRBJ2-5 TRBD2 TRBV10-3 once CAIRASGGSQETQYF TGTGCCATCAGAGCTAGCGGGGGATCCCAAGAGACCCAGTACTTC
TRBJ2-3 - TRBV12-3/TRBV12-4 few CASSLRTNEGRQYF TGTGCCAGCAGTTTGCGGACAAACGAGGGCAGGCAGTATTTT
TRBJ1-5 TRBD1 TRBV28 few CASSQRQGWYSNQPQHF TGTGCCAGCAGTCAAAGACAGGGATGGTATAGCAATCAGCCCCAGCATTTT
TRBJ2-6 - TRBV6-8 - CASSLVAGVGANVLTF TGTGCCAGCAGTTTAGTGGCCGGGGTGGGGGCCAACGTCCTGACTTTC
TRBJ2-1 TRBD2 TRBV6-2/TRBV6-3 - CASRPTSAGSYNEQFF TGTGCCAGCAGACCCACTAGCGCCGGCTCCTACAATGAGCAGTTCTTC